This T cell receptor beta chain was sequenced for a study of T-cell memory formation after mild COVID-19. The CDR3 is 14 amino acids. Looked up from germline, CDR1 is LGHNA and CDR2 is YNFKEQ. Trimming removed 3 bases from V and 4 bases from J, with 10 bases in between. TCRdb re-analysed the 5' RACE reads in MiXCR, keeping a single row per CDR3 protein. The sample lists under 550,000 distinct CDR3 sequences, around a sixth occurring once. This chain uses TRBV4-2 with TRBJ1-3; D ambiguous. The source is an adult woman who had mild COVID-19 (a few samples of this study predate the infection). Cell type and time point are not known. The specimen sequenced was PBMCs or a T cell subset sorted from them (not recorded which). In nucleotides, the CDR3 is TGTGCCAGCAGCCAGACCCGGGGAGGAAACACCATATATTTT. Its translation is CASSQTRGGNTIYF.